Listed below are T cell receptor beta chains from one sample, sequenced in a study of shared clonotypes between healthy human individuals. Measured with immunoSEQ multiplex PCR; TCRdb has only the in-frame clones, and not every one. The table lists hundreds of thousands of clones, around 72% of them singletons. The source material was memory CD4+ T cells sorted from blood. These TCRs come from a woman aged 25 to 39 in good health. CDR3s include the opening cysteine and the closing phenylalanine or tryptophan. The D gene is left open where the match is weak. Where a row states a size, it is once, few, many or the class of an expanded clone; other rows omit it.

cdr3_nt: TGTGCCAGCAGTTACTCCCCTAGCGGGAGTTACAATGAGCAGTTCTTC; cdr3_aa: CASSYSPSGSYNEQFF; d_call: TRBD2; v_call: TRBV6-5; cdr3_length: 16; j_call: TRBJ2-1; clone_size: -
cdr3_nt: TGTGCCAGCAGCTTAAACCCTTACAGGGGGCTAGGTGAAAAACTGTTTTTT; cdr3_aa: CASSLNPYRGLGEKLFF; d_call: TRBD1; v_call: TRBV11-2; cdr3_length: 17; j_call: TRBJ1-4; clone_size: -
cdr3_nt: TGTGCCTGGAGGGACCGCGGGACCACCTACGAGCAGTACTTC; cdr3_aa: CAWRDRGTTYEQYF; d_call: -; v_call: TRBV30; cdr3_length: 14; j_call: TRBJ2-7; clone_size: -
cdr3_nt: TGTGCCAGTACCAACCCAGGACGGAGCTCTATGAACACTGAAGCTTTCTTT; cdr3_aa: CASTNPGRSSMNTEAFF; d_call: -; v_call: TRBV19; cdr3_length: 17; j_call: TRBJ1-1; clone_size: -
cdr3_nt: TGTGCCAGTAGTCGGGGTGGGAGCGGGAAGACCCAGTACTTC; cdr3_aa: CASSRGGSGKTQYF; d_call: TRBD2; v_call: TRBV19; cdr3_length: 14; j_call: TRBJ2-5; clone_size: -
cdr3_nt: TGTGCCAGCAGAGGACGAGCGGAGACCCAGTACTTC; cdr3_aa: CASRGRAETQYF; d_call: -; v_call: TRBV27; cdr3_length: 12; j_call: TRBJ2-5; clone_size: -
cdr3_nt: TGTGCCTGGAGTGGCAGGGCAGGCCGAGGGGGCAAAAACATTCAGTACTTC; cdr3_aa: CAWSGRAGRGGKNIQYF; d_call: -; v_call: TRBV30; cdr3_length: 17; j_call: TRBJ2-4; clone_size: once
cdr3_nt: TGTGCCTGGAGTGTAAGTGGGGCCGGGGAGACCCAGTACTTC; cdr3_aa: CAWSVSGAGETQYF; d_call: -; v_call: TRBV30; cdr3_length: 14; j_call: TRBJ2-5; clone_size: -
cdr3_nt: TGTGCCACCAGCAGACCGGGACTAGCGGAGAACACCGGGGAGCTGTTTTTT; cdr3_aa: CATSRPGLAENTGELFF; d_call: TRBD2; v_call: TRBV15; cdr3_length: 17; j_call: TRBJ2-2; clone_size: -
cdr3_nt: TGTGCCATCAGTGAGCCGGGACAGGACTACGAGCAGTACTTC; cdr3_aa: CAISEPGQDYEQYF; d_call: TRBD1; v_call: TRBV10-3; cdr3_length: 14; j_call: TRBJ2-7; clone_size: -
cdr3_nt: TGCAGCGGCTGGGGGCAGGGTCGGGAGACCCAGTACTTC; cdr3_aa: CSGWGQGRETQYF; d_call: -; v_call: TRBV29-1; cdr3_length: 13; j_call: TRBJ2-5; clone_size: -